These T cell receptor beta chains were read from a single sample in a study of blood T cell repertoires in COVID-19. This table comes from immunoSEQ multiplex PCR, and its TCRdb copy is limited to in-frame clones, with some not included. The sample carries a few hundred thousand clones, under 90% recorded once. The sample was PBMCs or T cells enriched from blood (not recorded which). The origin of the receptors is an older woman who had recovered from COVID-19. Each CDR3 is given with its conserved first and last residue. Each record gives: clone size, J gene, V gene, CDR3 protein. Clone size appears in some rows only: once, few, many, or a class for an expanded clone.

size: NA; J: TRBJ2-7; V: TRBV11-2; CDR3: CASSFSLAGGEQYF
size: once; J: TRBJ1-1; V: TRBV28; CDR3: CASSLTTAQNTEAFF
size: once; J: TRBJ2-7; V: TRBV30; CDR3: CAWKLAGASEQYF
size: NA; J: TRBJ2-7; V: TRBV7-8; CDR3: CASSSPGNRVDEQYF
size: NA; J: TRBJ2-7; V: TRBV27; CDR3: CASSPRDTSYEQYF
size: NA; J: TRBJ1-6; V: TRBV5-1; CDR3: CASSRPGQGDSPLHF
size: NA; J: TRBJ1-1; V: TRBV6-5; CDR3: CASSYSREAEAFF
size: NA; J: TRBJ2-7; V: TRBV28; CDR3: CASSLGGGGAYEQYF
size: NA; J: TRBJ2-5; V: TRBV5-1; CDR3: CASSLTPSGGQETQYF
size: NA; J: TRBJ1-5; V: TRBV5-6; CDR3: CASSGDRDRSNQPQHF
size: NA; J: TRBJ1-1; V: TRBV7-9; CDR3: CASSSRRENTEAFF
size: once; J: TRBJ1-4; V: TRBV29-1; CDR3: CSVDQGGEKLFF
size: NA; J: TRBJ1-4; V: TRBV28; CDR3: CASSVGQGIEKLFF
size: once; J: TRBJ2-3; V: TRBV30; CDR3: CAWSSWTSTDTQYF
size: NA; J: TRBJ1-2; V: TRBV5-1; CDR3: CASSLQNSEGYGYTF
size: NA; J: TRBJ2-5; V: TRBV7-9; CDR3: CASSPPLAGVLETQYF
size: NA; J: TRBJ2-5; V: TRBV5-1; CDR3: CASSLERGHPYF
size: NA; J: TRBJ1-1; V: TRBV2; CDR3: CAILTLTEAFF
size: NA; J: TRBJ2-1; V: TRBV29-1; CDR3: CSVAASGGYNEQFF
size: few; J: TRBJ1-1; V: TRBV7-9; CDR3: CASSSPSAVGDTEAFF
size: NA; J: TRBJ1-5; V: TRBV5-1; CDR3: CASSPGGHNQPQHF
size: NA; J: TRBJ2-3; V: TRBV5-1; CDR3: CASSSRQSTDTQYF
size: NA; J: TRBJ2-1; V: TRBV13; CDR3: CASSLEGQGEGEQFF
size: NA; J: TRBJ1-1; V: TRBV7-6; CDR3: CASRRGRGQGPNTEAFF
size: NA; J: TRBJ2-1; V: TRBV5-3; CDR3: CARSLKQGLDNEQFF
size: NA; J: TRBJ2-5; V: TRBV12-5; CDR3: CASGSPTGETQYF
size: NA; J: TRBJ2-7; V: TRBV9; CDR3: CASSAQGFSYEQYF
size: NA; J: TRBJ2-7; V: TRBV4-1; CDR3: CASSQDLGQGESYEQYF
size: NA; J: TRBJ2-3; V: TRBV28; CDR3: CASSIPLAATSFTDTQYF
size: NA; J: TRBJ2-7; V: TRBV7-8; CDR3: CASSWTSGYEQYF
size: few; J: TRBJ2-5; V: TRBV5-1; CDR3: CASSARGGPEETQYF
size: NA; J: TRBJ1-4; V: TRBV6-5; CDR3: CASSYSGEEKLFF
size: once; J: TRBJ2-1; V: TRBV5-1; CDR3: CASSLEVFGGEQFF
size: NA; J: TRBJ2-2; V: TRBV6-5; CDR3: CASSTGGELFF
size: NA; J: TRBJ2-5; V: TRBV6-5; CDR3: CASSISGGLETQYF
size: few; J: TRBJ2-1; V: TRBV3-1/TRBV3-2; CDR3: CASSHRGTGVYNEQFF
size: few; J: TRBJ1-1; V: TRBV5-1; CDR3: CASSWTGKDTEAFF
size: NA; J: TRBJ2-7; V: TRBV28; CDR3: CASCAGIYEQYF
size: once; J: TRBJ2-1; V: TRBV3-1/TRBV3-2; CDR3: CASSDTTGASYNEQFF
size: NA; J: TRBJ2-5; V: TRBV27; CDR3: CASNPVGSGETQYF
size: NA; J: TRBJ2-2; V: TRBV7-9; CDR3: CASSLGVIGELFF
size: once; J: TRBJ2-5; V: TRBV30; CDR3: CAWSVSLQGGETQYF
size: NA; J: TRBJ2-3; V: TRBV7-3; CDR3: CASSLRLSGLGDTQYF
size: NA; J: TRBJ1-6; V: TRBV2; CDR3: CASSVTGTSPLHF
size: NA; J: TRBJ1-6; V: TRBV9; CDR3: CASSGGQGESPLHF
size: few; J: TRBJ1-1; V: TRBV5-1; CDR3: CASSRTEMNTEAFF
size: NA; J: TRBJ2-1; V: TRBV30; CDR3: CAISRRVEQFF
size: NA; J: TRBJ2-1; V: TRBV3-1/TRBV3-2; CDR3: CASATERAVYYYNEQFF
size: once; J: TRBJ1-5; V: TRBV30; CDR3: CAWSGGAGDNQPQHF
size: NA; J: TRBJ1-2; V: TRBV11-1; CDR3: CASSPSRKESYTF
size: NA; J: TRBJ1-6; V: TRBV21-1; CDR3: CASSKQGGNSPLHF
size: NA; J: TRBJ2-7; V: TRBV2; CDR3: CASSDLTGGTYEQYF
size: few; J: TRBJ2-7; V: TRBV6-5; CDR3: CASSYAGWGGEQYF
size: NA; J: TRBJ2-3; V: TRBV7-9; CDR3: CASSPWAGGSTDTQYF
size: NA; J: TRBJ2-5; V: TRBV4-2; CDR3: CASSQDWGRGETQYF
size: NA; J: TRBJ2-1; V: TRBV27; CDR3: CASSSYGGPRENEQFF
size: NA; J: TRBJ2-1; V: TRBV6-1; CDR3: CASSDPLGGARDEQFF
size: NA; J: TRBJ2-5; V: TRBV19; CDR3: CASSSQGIRETQYF
size: NA; J: TRBJ1-6; V: TRBV19; CDR3: CASRGQGAINSPLHF
size: once; J: TRBJ1-3; V: TRBV3-1/TRBV3-2; CDR3: CASGQGNTIYF